The clone carrying this T cell receptor (beta chain) was detected only once. Its cognate antigen is unknown. This sample was taken from a study of post-analysis software for immune sequencing data. Study-wide results and limits: Clustering by F measure revealed strong co-clustering among samples prepared together in one batch. Five or six TRBV segments (TRBV5-6, TRBV5-1 and TRBV20-1 among them) occurred more frequently in patients than in controls.

Unique molecular identifiers tagged the TCR beta cDNA libraries. When about 0.9 to 11 million T cells were used, they gave a few hundred thousand cDNA molecules. From the PCR reads, TCRdb called clonotypes with MiXCR, one entry per CDR3 protein. The sample contains 820,000 or so distinct CDR3 sequences, approximately 53% of which appear only once. Unmatched junction bases numbered 12, after V lost 4 bases and J lost 6 bases. Germline loops: CDR1 SQVTM, CDR2 ANQGSEA. The CDR3 spans 16 residues. J is TRBJ2-7 and V is TRBV29-1; TRBD2 matches 13 bases. The material sequenced was blood. This sequence was found in a girl between 5 and 17 years old with multiple sclerosis. Here the CDR3 DNA reads TGCAGCGTTGCCGGGACTAGCGGGGCCCCAGGGCGCGAGCAGTACTTC. The encoded protein is CSVAGTSGAPGREQYF.